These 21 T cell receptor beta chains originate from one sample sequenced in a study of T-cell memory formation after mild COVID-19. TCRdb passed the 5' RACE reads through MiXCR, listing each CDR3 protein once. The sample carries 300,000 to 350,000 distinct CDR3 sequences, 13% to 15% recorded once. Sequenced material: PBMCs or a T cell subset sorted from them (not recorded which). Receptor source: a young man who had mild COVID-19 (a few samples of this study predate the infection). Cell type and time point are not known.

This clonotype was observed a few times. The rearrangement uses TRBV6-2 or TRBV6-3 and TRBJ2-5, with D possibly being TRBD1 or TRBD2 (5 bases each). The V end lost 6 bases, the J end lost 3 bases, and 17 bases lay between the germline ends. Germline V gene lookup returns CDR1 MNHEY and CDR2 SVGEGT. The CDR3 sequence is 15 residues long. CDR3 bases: TGTGCCAGCAGAAACCCAGGGATGGGGGAAGAGACCCAGTACTTC. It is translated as CASRNPGMGEETQYF.

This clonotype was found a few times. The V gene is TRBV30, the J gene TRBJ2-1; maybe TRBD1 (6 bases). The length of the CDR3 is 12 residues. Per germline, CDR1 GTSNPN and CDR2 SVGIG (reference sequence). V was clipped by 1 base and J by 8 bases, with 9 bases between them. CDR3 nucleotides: TGTGCCTGGAGTGGAGGGGGATATGAGCAGTTCTTC. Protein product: CAWSGGGYEQFF. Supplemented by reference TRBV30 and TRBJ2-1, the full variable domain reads SQTIHQWPATLVQPVGSPLSLECTVEGTSNPNLYWYRQAAGRGLQLLFYSVGIGQISSEVPQNLSASRPQDRQFILSSKKLLLSDSGFYLCAWSGGGYEQFFGPGTRLTVL.

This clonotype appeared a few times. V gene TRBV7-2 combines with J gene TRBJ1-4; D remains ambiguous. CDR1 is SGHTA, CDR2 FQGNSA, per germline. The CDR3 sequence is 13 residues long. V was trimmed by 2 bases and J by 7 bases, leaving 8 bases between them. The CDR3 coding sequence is TGTGCCAGCAGCTTAACTCGGGGTGAAAAACTGTTTTTT. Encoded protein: CASSLTRGEKLFF.

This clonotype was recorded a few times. CDR3 loop: CATSSAGAQNTEAFF. The CDR3, as DNA: TGTGCCACCAGCAGCGCGGGAGCACAGAACACTGAAGCTTTCTTT. This sequence joins TRBV15 and TRBJ1-1; D remains unclear. Trimming cost V 3 bases and J 1 base, with 12 bases left between them. The V gene's germline CDR1 is LNHNV and CDR2 YYDKDF (reference sequence). This CDR3 is 15 amino acids long. Complete variable domain (other parts from reference TRBV15 and TRBJ1-1): DAMVIQNPRYQVTQFGKPVTLSCSQTLNHNVMYWYQQKSSQAPKLLFHYYDKDFNNEADTPDNFQSRRPNTSFCFLDIRSPGLGDTAMYLCATSSAGAQNTEAFFGQGTRLTVV.

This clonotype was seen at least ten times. CDR3 protein: CASSVVGGANNEQFF. DNA for the CDR3: TGTGCCAGCAGCGTAGTGGGGGGCGCGAACAATGAGCAGTTCTTC. The rearrangement links TRBV9 to TRBJ2-1; D may be TRBD1 or TRBD2 (6 bases each). The ends were cut back, 0 bases at V and 5 bases at J, with 12 bases in the middle. Per germline, CDR1 SGDLS and CDR2 YYNGEE. The CDR3 covers 15 residues.

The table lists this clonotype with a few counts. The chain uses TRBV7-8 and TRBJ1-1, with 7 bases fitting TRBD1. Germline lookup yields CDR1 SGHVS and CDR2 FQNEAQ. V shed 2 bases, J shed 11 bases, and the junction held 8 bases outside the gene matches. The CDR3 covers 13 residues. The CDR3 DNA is TGTGCCAGCAGCTTACCACCCGGGACAGCGGCTTTCTTT. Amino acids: CASSLPPGTAAFF.

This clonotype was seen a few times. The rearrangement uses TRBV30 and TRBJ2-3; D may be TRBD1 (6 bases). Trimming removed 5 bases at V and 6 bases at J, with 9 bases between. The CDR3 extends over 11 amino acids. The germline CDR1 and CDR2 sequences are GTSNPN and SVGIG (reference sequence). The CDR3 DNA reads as TGTGCCTGGCAGCAGGGGGATACGCAGTATTTT. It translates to CAWQQGDTQYF.

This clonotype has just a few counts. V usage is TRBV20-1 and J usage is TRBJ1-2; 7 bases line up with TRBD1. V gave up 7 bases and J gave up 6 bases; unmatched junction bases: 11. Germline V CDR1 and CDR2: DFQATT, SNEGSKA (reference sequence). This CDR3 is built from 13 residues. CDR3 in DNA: TGCAGTGATAATTTAGACAGGGTGGATGGCTACACCTTC. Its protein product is CSDNLDRVDGYTF.

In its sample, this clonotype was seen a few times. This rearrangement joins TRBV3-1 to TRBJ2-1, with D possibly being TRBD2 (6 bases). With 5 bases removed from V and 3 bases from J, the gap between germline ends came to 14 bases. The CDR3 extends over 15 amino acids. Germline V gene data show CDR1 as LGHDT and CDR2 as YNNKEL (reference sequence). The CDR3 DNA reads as TGTGCCAGCAGCGAGGGACTTTTGAACTACAATGAGCAGTTCTTC. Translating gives CASSEGLLNYNEQFF.

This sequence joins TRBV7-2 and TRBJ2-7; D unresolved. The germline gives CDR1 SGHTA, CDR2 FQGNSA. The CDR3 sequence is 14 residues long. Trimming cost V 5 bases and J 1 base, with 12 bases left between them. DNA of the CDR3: TGTGCCAGCAGCGAGACGACACCATCCTACGAGCAGTACTTC. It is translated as CASSETTPSYEQYF.

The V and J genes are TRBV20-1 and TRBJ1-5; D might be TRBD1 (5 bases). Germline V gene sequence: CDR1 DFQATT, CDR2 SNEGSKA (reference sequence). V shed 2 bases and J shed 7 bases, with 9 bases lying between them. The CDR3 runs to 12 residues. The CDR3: CSARSGAQPQHF. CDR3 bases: TGCAGTGCTAGATCCGGGGCGCAGCCCCAGCATTTT.

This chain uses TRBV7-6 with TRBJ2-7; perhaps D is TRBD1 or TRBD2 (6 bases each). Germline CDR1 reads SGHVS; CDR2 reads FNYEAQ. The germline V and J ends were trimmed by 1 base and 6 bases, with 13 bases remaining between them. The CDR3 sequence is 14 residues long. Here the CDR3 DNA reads TGTGCCAGCAGCTTAGGCCCGGGGGCGGGCGAGCAGTACGTC. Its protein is CASSLGPGAGEQYV.

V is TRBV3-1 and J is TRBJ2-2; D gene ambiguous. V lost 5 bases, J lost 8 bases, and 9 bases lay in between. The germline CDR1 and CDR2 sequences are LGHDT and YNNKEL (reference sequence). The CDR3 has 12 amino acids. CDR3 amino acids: CASSDVPGELFF. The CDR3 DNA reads TGTGCCAGCAGCGACGTCCCGGGGGAGCTGTTTTTT.

CDR3 sequence reads: CASSPRAWGQPQHF. CDR3 nucleotide sequence: TGTGCCAGCAGCCCCCGGGCGTGGGGTCAGCCCCAGCATTTT. This chain links TRBV7-2 with TRBJ1-5; D remains unclear. The CDR3 covers 14 residues. Germline V lookup: CDR1 SGHTA, CDR2 FQGNSA. Trimming pared 5 bases from V and 6 bases from J, leaving 14 bases between. The complete variable domain, with remaining parts taken from reference TRBV7-2 and TRBJ1-5, reads GAGVSQSPSNKVTEKGKDVELRCDPISGHTALYWYRQSLGQGLEFLIYFQGNSAPDKSGLPSDRFSAERTGGSVSTLTIQRTQQEDSAVYLCASSPRAWGQPQHFGDGTRLSIL.

CDR3 DNA: TGTGCCAGCAGTTACGGCGCTGAAGCTTTCTTT. Protein sequence: CASSYGAEAFF. The chain is built from TRBV6-2 or TRBV6-3 and TRBJ1-1; D unclear. The germline CDR1 and CDR2 sequences are MNHEY and SVGEGT. With 2 bases removed from V and 6 bases from J, the gap between germline ends came to 4 bases. This CDR3 comprises 11 residues.

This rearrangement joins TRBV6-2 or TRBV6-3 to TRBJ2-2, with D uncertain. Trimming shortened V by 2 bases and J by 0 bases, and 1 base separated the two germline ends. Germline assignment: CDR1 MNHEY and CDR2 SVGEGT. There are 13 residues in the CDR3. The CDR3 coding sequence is TGTGCCAGCAGTTACGCGAACACCGGGGAGCTGTTTTTT. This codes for CASSYANTGELFF.

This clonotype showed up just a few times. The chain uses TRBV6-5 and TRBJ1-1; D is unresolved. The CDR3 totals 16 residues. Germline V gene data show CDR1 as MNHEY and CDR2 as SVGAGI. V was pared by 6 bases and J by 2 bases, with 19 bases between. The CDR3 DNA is TGTGCCAGCAGATCTGGCTCCTTACCAGAAAACACTGAAGCTTTCTTT. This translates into CASRSGSLPENTEAFF.

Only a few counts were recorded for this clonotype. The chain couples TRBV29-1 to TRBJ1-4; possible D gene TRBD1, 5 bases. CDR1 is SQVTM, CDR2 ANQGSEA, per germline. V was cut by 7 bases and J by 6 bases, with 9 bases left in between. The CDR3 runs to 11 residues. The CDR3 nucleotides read TGCAGCGCAGGGAGAGATGAAAAACTGTTTTTT. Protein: CSAGRDEKLFF.

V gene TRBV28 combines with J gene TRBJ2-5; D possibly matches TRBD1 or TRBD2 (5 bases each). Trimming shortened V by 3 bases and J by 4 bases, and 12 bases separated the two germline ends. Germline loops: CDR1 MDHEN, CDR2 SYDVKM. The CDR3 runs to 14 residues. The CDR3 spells CASSLFGAGETQYF. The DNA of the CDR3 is TGTGCCAGCAGTTTGTTTGGGGCGGGAGAGACCCAGTACTTC.

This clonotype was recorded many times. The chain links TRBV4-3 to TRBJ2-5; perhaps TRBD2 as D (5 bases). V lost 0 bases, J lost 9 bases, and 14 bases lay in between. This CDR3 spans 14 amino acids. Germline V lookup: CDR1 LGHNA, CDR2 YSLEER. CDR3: CASSQDRRSPAQYF. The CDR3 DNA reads TGCGCCAGCAGCCAAGATCGGAGGAGTCCGGCCCAGTACTTC.

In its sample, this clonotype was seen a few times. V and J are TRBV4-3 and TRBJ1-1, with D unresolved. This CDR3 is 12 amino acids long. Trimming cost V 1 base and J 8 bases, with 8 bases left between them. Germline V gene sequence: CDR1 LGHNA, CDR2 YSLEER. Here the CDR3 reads CASSQGRTEAFF. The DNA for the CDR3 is TGCGCCAGCAGCCAAGGCCGGACGGAAGCTTTCTTT.